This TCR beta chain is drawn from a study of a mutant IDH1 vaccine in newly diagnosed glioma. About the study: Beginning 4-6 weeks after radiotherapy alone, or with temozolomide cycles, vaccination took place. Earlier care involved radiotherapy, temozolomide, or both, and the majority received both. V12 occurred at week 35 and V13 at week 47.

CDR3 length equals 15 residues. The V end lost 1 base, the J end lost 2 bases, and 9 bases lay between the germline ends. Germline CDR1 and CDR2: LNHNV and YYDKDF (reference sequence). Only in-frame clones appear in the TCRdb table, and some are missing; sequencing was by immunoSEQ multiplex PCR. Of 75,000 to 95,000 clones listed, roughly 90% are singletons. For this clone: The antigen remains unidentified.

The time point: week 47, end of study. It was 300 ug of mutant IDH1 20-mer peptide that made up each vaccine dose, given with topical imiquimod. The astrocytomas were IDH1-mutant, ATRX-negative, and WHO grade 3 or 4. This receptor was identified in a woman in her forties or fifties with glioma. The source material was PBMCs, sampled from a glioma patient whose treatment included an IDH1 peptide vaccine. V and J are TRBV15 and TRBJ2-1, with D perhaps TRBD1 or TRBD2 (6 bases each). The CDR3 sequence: CATSRGRGTYNEQFF. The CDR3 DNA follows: TGTGCCACCAGCAGAGGGAGGGGGACCTACAATGAGCAGTTCTTC.